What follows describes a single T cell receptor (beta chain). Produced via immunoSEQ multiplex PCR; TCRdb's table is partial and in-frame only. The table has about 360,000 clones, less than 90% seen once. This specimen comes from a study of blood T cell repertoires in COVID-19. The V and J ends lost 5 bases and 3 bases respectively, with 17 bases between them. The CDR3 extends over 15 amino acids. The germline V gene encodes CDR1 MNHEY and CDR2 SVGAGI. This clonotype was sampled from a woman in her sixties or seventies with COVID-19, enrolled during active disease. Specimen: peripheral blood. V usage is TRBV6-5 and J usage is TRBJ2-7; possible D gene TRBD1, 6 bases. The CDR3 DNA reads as TGTGCCAGCAGTCTGACACAGGGCTCTTTCTACGAGCAGTACTTC. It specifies CASSLTQGSFYEQYF.